The T cell receptor beta chain under discussion was sequenced for a study of blood T cell repertoires in COVID-19. Looking at the study overall: Sample material is recorded as cDNA or gDNA derived from T cells, B-cell-depleted T cells, or PBMCs.

The CDR3 runs 15 residues. The germline V gene has CDR1 LGHDT and CDR2 YNNKEL (reference sequence). Trimming left V 11 bases short and J 1 base short, with 20 bases between. This table comes from immunoSEQ multiplex PCR, and its TCRdb copy is limited to in-frame clones, with some not included. Among roughly 160,000 clones, approximately 91% were seen once, and the ten largest hold more than 2%. This clonotype was obtained from a young man with acute or convalescent COVID-19. Sequencing was performed on peripheral blood. The genes are TRBV3-1 (or the pseudogene TRBV3-2) and TRBJ1-1; D is undetermined. In DNA, the CDR3 is TGTGCCTTACGCAGTTCCGGGGATCCGAACACTGAAGCTTTCTTT. Residues: CALRSSGDPNTEAFF.